One and the same sample provided the 7 T cell receptor beta chains below, sequenced in a study of cytomegalovirus exposure and HLA in healthy donors (dated by TCRdb to the late 2010s). The library was built by means of the immunoSEQ multiplex PCR assay. As stored in TCRdb, this immuneACCESS dataset retains in-frame rearrangements with V and J assigned. A fraction of the clones does not appear; measured against another copy, unresolved V genes explain less than half of the discrepancy, and the remainder lacks a known reason. A total of roughly 190,000 clones appear in this sample, roughly 82% of them only once. Clones ranked in the top ten supply roughly 1.5% of the sample. The sample comprised PBMCs. These receptors all stem from a woman younger than 30 in good health and CMV-seronegative.

This clone was seen just once. The V and J genes are TRBV4-2 and TRBJ2-1; 13 bases fit TRBD2. Per germline, CDR1 LGHNA and CDR2 YNFKEQ. V was clipped by 1 base and J by 8 bases; unmatched bases: 14. This CDR3 comprises 19 residues. CDR3 amino acids: CASSQVDGTSGVGSDEQFF. CDR3 sequence (DNA): TGTGCCAGCAGCCAAGTGGATGGGACTAGCGGGGTAGGTAGCGATGAGCAGTTCTTC.

The genes are TRBV30 and TRBJ2-2; 12 positions match TRBD2. V shed 5 bases, J shed 3 bases, and the junction held 13 bases outside the gene matches. CDR3 length: 18 amino acids. Germline V gives CDR1 GTSNPN, CDR2 SVGIG (reference sequence). CDR3 loop: CAWGPQLAGGDYTGELFF. The CDR3 DNA reads as TGTGCCTGGGGTCCCCAACTAGCGGGGGGAGACTACACCGGGGAGCTGTTTTTT. The full variable domain, in which reference TRBV30 and TRBJ2-2 provide the parts outside the CDR3, is SQTIHQWPATLVQPVGSPLSLECTVEGTSNPNLYWYRQAAGRGLQLLFYSVGIGQISSEVPQNLSASRPQDRQFILSSKKLLLSDSGFYLCAWGPQLAGGDYTGELFFGEGSRLTVL.

The chain joins TRBV10-2 to TRBJ1-1; 8 positions agree with TRBD1. The CDR3 is made up of 12 amino acids. V lost 6 bases and J lost 4; bases outside the gene matches: 1. Germline CDR1 and CDR2: WSHSY and SAAADI. The CDR3 sequence is CASRQGGTEAFF. Here the CDR3 DNA reads TGCGCCAGCAGACAGGGGGGCACTGAAGCTTTCTTT.

The rearrangement uses TRBV5-4 and TRBJ2-7; D gene uncertain. The CDR3 length is 13 residues. CDR1 SGHNT and CDR2 YYREEE come from the germline V gene (reference sequence). The V gene lost 2 bases and the J gene lost 4 bases, with 10 bases spanning the gap. The CDR3 DNA reads TGTGCCAGCAGCTTCTCCCAGGAATACGAGCAGTACTTC. It specifies CASSFSQEYEQYF.

This rearrangement joins TRBV19 to TRBJ1-1, with 8 bases fitting TRBD1. The germline gives CDR1 LNHDA, CDR2 SQIVND (reference sequence). This CDR3 is 17 amino acids long. The V segment lost 3 bases and the J segment 1 base; nucleotides outside the gene matches: 10. The CDR3 spells CASSIVFAGTGNTEAFF. The CDR3 DNA sequence: TGTGCCAGTAGTATCGTATTCGCCGGGACAGGGAACACTGAAGCTTTCTTT.

The genes are TRBV6-7 and TRBJ2-4; D is undetermined. TRBV6-7 belongs to the ORF category, with a function that is uncertain. The V gene lost 7 bases and the J gene lost 7 bases, with 11 bases spanning the gap. This CDR3 spans 12 amino acids. CDR3 nucleotide sequence: TGTGCCAGCAATCTTACCCAGAACATTCAGTACTTC. Amino acid sequence: CASNLTQNIQYF.

The chain links TRBV2 to TRBJ2-7; maybe TRBD1 (5 bases). The CDR3 totals 14 residues. Per the germline V gene, CDR1 is SNHLY and CDR2 is FYNNEI. Deletions cut 4 bases from V and 6 bases from J, with 16 bases between. CDR3 nucleotides: TGTGCCAGCAGTGTTATAGGGGTGGATGGCGAGCAGTACTTC. It codes for CASSVIGVDGEQYF.